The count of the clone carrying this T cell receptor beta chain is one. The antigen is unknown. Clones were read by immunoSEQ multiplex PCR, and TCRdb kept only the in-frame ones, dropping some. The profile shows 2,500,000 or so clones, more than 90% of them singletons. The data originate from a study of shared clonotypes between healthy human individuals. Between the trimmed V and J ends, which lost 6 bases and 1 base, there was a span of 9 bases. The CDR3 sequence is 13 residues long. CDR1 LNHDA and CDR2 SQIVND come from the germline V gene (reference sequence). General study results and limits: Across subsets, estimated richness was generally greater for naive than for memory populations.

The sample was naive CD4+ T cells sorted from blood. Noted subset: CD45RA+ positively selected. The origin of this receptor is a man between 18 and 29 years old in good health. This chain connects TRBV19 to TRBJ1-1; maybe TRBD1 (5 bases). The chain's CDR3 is CASRTRENTEAFF. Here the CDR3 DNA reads TGTGCCAGTAGAACCAGGGAGAACACTGAAGCTTTCTTT.